These 32 T cell receptor beta chains came from one sample sequenced in a study of T cell repertoires and HLA-DP antigens. Profiled with immunoSEQ multiplex PCR; TCRdb holds only in-frame clones, not every one. The data hold over 60,000 clones, with around three quarters observed a single time. These receptors are not linked to any known antigen. The sample was CD4+ T cells from PBMCs. These receptors all stem from a man in his sixties in good health and CMV-seronegative.

This rearrangement joins TRBV4-2 to TRBJ2-1, with a tentative D call TRBD2 (5 bases). This CDR3 is built from 15 residues. Germline loops: CDR1 LGHNA, CDR2 YNFKEQ. V was pared by 0 bases and J by 9 bases, with 15 bases between. CDR3 loop: CASSQEFRLASEQFF. The CDR3 DNA follows: TGTGCCAGCAGCCAAGAGTTTAGGCTAGCAAGTGAGCAGTTCTTC.

This rearrangement joins TRBV5-8 to TRBJ2-2; D possibly uses TRBD1 or TRBD2 (6 bases each). Germline V lookup: CDR1 SGHTS, CDR2 YDEGEE. V was cut by 0 bases and J by 6 bases, with 12 bases left in between. This CDR3 is 15 amino acids long. The CDR3 region has the DNA TGTGCCAGCAGCTTGGCCAGGGGAGGAGCCGGGGAGCTGTTTTTT. Translating gives CASSLARGGAGELFF.

The gene calls are TRBV7-2 and TRBJ2-1, with 7 bases matching TRBD1. J lost 3 bases, V lost 0 bases, and 5 bases had no gene match. The CDR3 has 16 residues. Germline V lookup: CDR1 SGHTA, CDR2 FQGNSA. CDR3 sequence reads: CASSLAMGTDYNEQFF. The CDR3 DNA is TGTGCCAGCAGCTTAGCCATGGGGACAGACTACAATGAGCAGTTCTTC.

The chain combines TRBV5-8 with TRBJ1-5, with 10 bases lining up with TRBD1. Trimming cost V 4 bases and J 6 bases; bases outside gene matches: 7. CDR3 size: 15 residues. The germline V gene has CDR1 SGHTS and CDR2 YDEGEE. The CDR3 here is CASSPRQGAVQPQHF. CDR3 nucleotide sequence: TGTGCCAGCAGCCCCCGACAGGGGGCGGTTCAGCCCCAGCATTTT.

This sequence joins TRBV14 and TRBJ2-3; TRBD2 aligns across 13 bases. In germline, CDR1 is SGHDN, CDR2 FVKESK. The CDR3 spans 15 residues. V was pared by 6 bases and J by 6 bases, with 6 bases of the junction left unmatched. DNA for the CDR3: TGTGCCAGCAGGGGGACTAGCGGGGTCGTGGATACGCAGTATTTT. This translates into CASRGTSGVVDTQYF. Drawing the rest from reference TRBV14 and TRBJ2-3, the complete variable domain is EAGVTQFPSHSVIEKGQTVTLRCDPISGHDNLYWYRRVMGKEIKFLLHFVKESKQDESGMPNNRFLAERTGGTYSTLKVQPAELEDSGVYFCASRGTSGVVDTQYFGPGTRLTVL.

Only a few counts were recorded for this clone. This chain links TRBV18 with TRBJ1-6, with D unclear. Germline-derived CDR1 and CDR2 are KGHSH and LQKENI. This CDR3 is built from 15 residues. Trimming left V 2 bases short and J 9 bases short, with 14 bases between. The CDR3 sequence: CASSPWEPDGSPLHF. The CDR3 DNA follows: TGTGCCAGCTCACCATGGGAACCGGACGGTTCACCCCTCCACTTT. Complete variable domain (other parts from reference TRBV18 and TRBJ1-6): NAGVMQNPRHLVRRRGQEARLRCSPMKGHSHVYWYRQLPEEGLKFMVYLQKENIIDESGMPKERFSAEFPKEGPSILRIQQVVRGDSAAYFCASSPWEPDGSPLHFGNGTRLTVT.

This clone occurred once. This chain connects TRBV5-4 to TRBJ2-7, with 9 bases aligning to TRBD1. V shed 4 bases, J shed 7 bases, and the junction held 9 bases outside the gene matches. The germline CDR1 and CDR2 sequences are SGHNT and YYREEE (reference sequence). This CDR3 contains 14 residues. CDR3 DNA sequence: TGTGCCAGCAGCATGACAGGGGGGGTGAGAGAGCAGTACTTC. Protein product: CASSMTGGVREQYF.

The CDR3 DNA follows: TGCGCCAGCAGCCAAGGACAGGGGGCTCTCGTAGCTGAAGCTTTCTTT. Protein sequence: CASSQGQGALVAEAFF. The rearrangement joins TRBV4-1 to TRBJ1-1; 10 positions agree with TRBD1. Germline values: CDR1 MGHRA, CDR2 YSYEKL. The CDR3 is made up of 16 amino acids. V was pared by 1 base and J by 6 bases, with 8 bases of the junction left unmatched.

The chain has TRBV7-9 and TRBJ1-6, with 10 bases that match TRBD1. V dropped 3 bases and J dropped 11; count of bases not matched to a gene: 7. The V gene's germline CDR1 is SEHNR and CDR2 FQNEAQ (reference sequence). CDR3 size: 15 residues. The CDR3 DNA reads TGTGCCAGCAGCTTGGCAGGGACAGGGGCCCCACCCCTCCACTTT. It encodes CASSLAGTGAPPLHF.

This chain links TRBV6-6 with TRBJ2-7; TRBD1 matches 10 bases. V lost 6 bases to trimming and J lost 7 bases; unmatched junction nucleotides: 15. Per the germline V gene, CDR1 is MNHNY and CDR2 is SVGAGI (reference sequence). The CDR3 has 16 amino acids. The CDR3 spells CASSPPGQGTRGEQYF. The CDR3 DNA reads TGTGCCAGCAGCCCCCCGGGACAGGGGACCCGGGGGGAGCAGTACTTC.

The chain joins TRBV14 to TRBJ2-1, with 8 bases identical to TRBD2. V was pared by 1 base and J by 9 bases, with 8 bases of the junction left unmatched. The CDR3 length is 15 residues. Germline values: CDR1 SGHDN, CDR2 FVKESK. DNA of the CDR3: TGTGCCAGCAGCCAAGGGTGGGCGGGGGGCAGTGAGCAGTTCTTC. Its translation is CASSQGWAGGSEQFF.

The gene calls are TRBV18 and TRBJ1-3; 8 bases line up with TRBD1. Germline-derived CDR1 and CDR2 are KGHSH and LQKENI. CDR3 length equals 15 residues. The V and J ends lost 2 bases and 5 bases, in that order; junction bases with no gene match: 5. The CDR3 is CASSPSRDRRNTIYF. The CDR3, as DNA: TGTGCCAGCTCACCATCCCGGGACAGGCGAAACACCATATATTTT.

The chain employs TRBV7-9 and TRBJ2-7, with 11 positions matching TRBD2. V lost 8 bases and J lost 6; bases outside the gene matches: 6. Germline V gene data show CDR1 as SEHNR and CDR2 as FQNEAQ (reference sequence). This CDR3 has 13 amino acids. CDR3 sequence: CASELAGGREQYV. The CDR3 bases are TGTGCCAGCGAGCTAGCGGGAGGACGCGAGCAGTACGTC.

This clone came up a few times. The V gene is TRBV7-9, the J gene TRBJ2-2; 7 bases line up with TRBD1. Per germline, CDR1 SEHNR and CDR2 FQNEAQ (reference sequence). The V segment lost 7 bases and the J segment 4 bases; nucleotides outside the gene matches: 9. CDR3 length: 15 residues. The DNA for the CDR3 is TGTGCCAGCACCCTCCGACAGGGTGGCACCGGGGAGCTGTTTTTT. Its translation: CASTLRQGGTGELFF.

This clone has only a few counts. The chain's CDR3 is CASSDLASEAFF. The CDR3 nucleotides are TGTGCCAGCAGTGATTTAGCGTCTGAAGCTTTCTTT. The chain recombines TRBV2 with TRBJ1-1; D unresolved. V was cut by 3 bases and J by 6 bases, with 8 bases left in between. The germline gives CDR1 SNHLY, CDR2 FYNNEI. The CDR3 length is 12 residues.

The gene calls are TRBV5-4 and TRBJ2-3; 11 bases align to TRBD2. This CDR3 is 16 amino acids long. Germline trimming cut 4 bases from V and 5 bases from J; bases unmatched to any gene: 9. CDR1 SGHNT and CDR2 YYREEE come from the germline V gene (reference sequence). The CDR3 bases are TGTGCCAGCAGCCGTAGCGGGAGGGCCGGAGGAGATACGCAGTATTTT. Its translation: CASSRSGRAGGDTQYF.

This clone was recorded once. The V call is TRBV9, the J call TRBJ2-2, with D possibly matching TRBD1 (5 bases). Germline CDR1 reads SGDLS; CDR2 reads YYNGEE. The CDR3 is 15 residues long. The V gene lost 2 bases and the J gene lost 4 bases, with 12 bases spanning the gap. The CDR3 sequence: CASSVPQGGTGELFF. The CDR3 DNA reads as TGTGCCAGCAGCGTCCCCCAGGGTGGCACCGGGGAGCTGTTTTTT. Combining the CDR3 with reference TRBV9 and TRBJ2-2 gives the whole variable domain DSGVTQTPKHLITATGQRVTLRCSPRSGDLSVYWYQQSLDQGLQFLIQYYNGEERAKGNILERFSAQQFPDLHSELNLSSLELGDSALYFCASSVPQGGTGELFFGEGSRLTVL.

This chain joins TRBV19 and TRBJ1-6; tentatively, D is TRBD1 (5 bases). The CDR3 spans 13 residues. V dropped 7 bases and J dropped 7 bases, with 11 bases sitting between them. The germline V gene encodes CDR1 LNHDA and CDR2 SQIVND (reference sequence). As DNA, the CDR3 is TGTGCCAGTAACCCCGACAGAAATTCACCCCTCCACTTT. This codes for CASNPDRNSPLHF. Full variable domain (missing parts from reference TRBV19 and TRBJ1-6): DGGITQSPKYLFRKEGQNVTLSCEQNLNHDAMYWYRQDPGQGLRLIYYSQIVNDFQKGDIAEGYSVSREKKESFPLTVTSAQKNPTAFYLCASNPDRNSPLHFGNGTRLTVT.

The chain uses TRBV19 and TRBJ1-1, with a weak D call TRBD1 (5 bases). The CDR3 has 15 amino acids. Germline lookup yields CDR1 LNHDA and CDR2 SQIVND (reference sequence). Trimming took 0 bases from V and 4 from J, leaving 12 bases between them. The CDR3 DNA is TGTGCCAGTAGTATAGAATCGGGGGTAAGCACTGAAGCTTTCTTT. Amino acid sequence: CASSIESGVSTEAFF.

V is TRBV7-8 and J is TRBJ2-5; D may be TRBD1 (6 bases). The CDR3 loop spans 15 amino acids. The germline V gene encodes CDR1 SGHVS and CDR2 FQNEAQ. Deletions cut 1 base from V and 5 bases from J, with 14 bases between. CDR3 region: CASSLVGAAVETQYF. CDR3 sequence (DNA): TGTGCCAGCAGCTTAGTGGGGGCGGCGGTGGAGACCCAGTACTTC. The full variable domain, completed using reference TRBV7-8 and TRBJ2-5, is GAGVSQSPRYKVAKRGQDVALRCDPISGHVSLFWYQQALGQGPEFLTYFQNEAQLDKSGLPSDRFFAERPEGSVSTLKIQRTQQEDSAVYLCASSLVGAAVETQYFGPGTRLLVL.

The chain links TRBV5-1 to TRBJ2-7; TRBD1 matches 8 bases. This CDR3 comprises 15 residues. Germline CDR1 reads SGHRS; CDR2 reads YFSETQ. The junction had 4 bases not matched to a gene; V was cut back by 2 bases and J by 0 bases. The CDR3 loop is CASSFLGTGSYEQYF. DNA of the CDR3: TGCGCCAGCAGCTTCCTGGGGACAGGCTCCTACGAGCAGTACTTC.

The rearrangement uses TRBV1 and TRBJ2-2. TRBV1 is deemed a pseudogene. The CDR3 is made up of 19 amino acids. The CDR3 DNA sequence: TGCACCAGCAGCCAAGAGAGGGACGACAGTCCCGCGAACACCGGGGAGCTGTTTTTT. Protein sequence: CTSSQERDDSPANTGELFF.

The CDR3 loop is CASSFGGQGVGGELFF. The CDR3 nucleotides read TGTGCCAGCAGCTTTGGAGGACAGGGGGTTGGCGGGGAGCTGTTTTTT. This sequence joins TRBV13 and TRBJ2-2, with 10 bases identical to TRBD1. The ends lost 3 bases at V and 7 bases at J; junction bases unmatched: 8. The CDR3 loop spans 16 amino acids. Germline CDR1 is PRHDT and CDR2 is FYEKMQ (reference sequence).

V usage is TRBV7-2 and J usage is TRBJ1-3; 10 bases agree with TRBD1. Germline CDR1 reads SGHTA; CDR2 reads FQGNSA. With V trimmed by 4 bases and J by 3 bases, 12 bases remained unmatched. The CDR3 is 18 residues long. CDR3 residues: CASSSNAPGTGVGNTIYF. The CDR3 DNA is TGTGCCAGCAGCTCCAACGCCCCCGGGACAGGGGTTGGAAACACCATATATTTT.

The chain is built from TRBV7-2 and TRBJ2-2, with D perhaps TRBD1 (5 bases). Germline V gene lookup returns CDR1 SGHTA and CDR2 FQGNSA. The CDR3 length is 16 residues. V was cut by 1 base and J by 7 bases, with 16 bases left in between. CDR3 DNA sequence: TGTGCCAGCAGCTTAGGACCAGGCCAGGGCAACGGGGAGCTGTTTTTT. This gives the protein CASSLGPGQGNGELFF.

The rearrangement uses TRBV5-4 and TRBJ1-2, with D unresolved. Germline V lookup: CDR1 SGHNT, CDR2 YYREEE (reference sequence). CDR3 length: 13 residues. V dropped 4 bases and J dropped 7 bases, with 14 bases sitting between them. The CDR3 DNA reads TGTGCCAGCAGCGCCCAGCGGAGGAGTGGCTACACCTTC. This codes for CASSAQRRSGYTF.

The rearrangement uses TRBV10-2 and TRBJ2-7, with D uncertain. This CDR3 is built from 13 residues. Germline assignment: CDR1 WSHSY and CDR2 SAAADI. V lost 7 bases to trimming and J lost 2 bases, with 12 bases between them. For the CDR3, the DNA is TGCGCCAGCACCCCGGGCCTCCCCTACGAGCAGTACTTC. Translation: CASTPGLPYEQYF.

This sequence joins TRBV28 and TRBJ1-1, with TRBD1 identical over 10 bases. The germline V gene has CDR1 MDHEN and CDR2 SYDVKM. V lost 3 bases to trimming and J lost 1 base; unmatched junction nucleotides: 2. The CDR3 totals 15 residues. The CDR3 DNA sequence: TGTGCCAGCAGTTTCCGGGACAGGGGGAACACTGAAGCTTTCTTT. It is translated as CASSFRDRGNTEAFF. Looking up the rest from reference TRBV28 and TRBJ1-1 gives the full variable domain: DVKVTQSSRYLVKRTGEKVFLECVQDMDHENMFWYRQDPGLGLRLIYFSYDVKMKEKGDIPEGYSVSREKKERFSLILESASTNQTSMYLCASSFRDRGNTEAFFGQGTRLTVV.

The V gene is TRBV18, the J gene TRBJ2-5; no clear D gene. Between the trimmed V and J ends, which lost 3 bases and 1 base, there was a span of 9 bases. This CDR3 comprises 14 residues. Germline V gene data show CDR1 as KGHSH and CDR2 as LQKENI. The CDR3 is CASSPRPSQETQYF. DNA of the CDR3: TGTGCCAGCTCACCCCGCCCCTCCCAAGAGACCCAGTACTTC.

The count of this clone is one. Other DNA sequences within the sample encode an identical CDR3. The chain carries TRBV7-2 and TRBJ1-1; TRBD1 matches 7 bases. Trimming at V came to 4 bases and at J to 2 bases, leaving 1 base not matched to a gene. Germline CDR1 is SGHTA and CDR2 is FQGNSA. CDR3 size: 13 residues. DNA of the CDR3: TGTGCCAGCAGCTGGACAGGAAACACTGAAGCTTTCTTT. Protein sequence: CASSWTGNTEAFF.

This clone is labeled as medium-sized. The V gene is TRBV7-9, the J gene TRBJ2-7, with 9 bases that match TRBD1. CDR3 size: 14 residues. V was pared by 2 bases and J by 3 bases, with 2 bases of the junction left unmatched. Germline CDR1 is SEHNR and CDR2 is FQNEAQ (reference sequence). CDR3 bases: TGTGCCAGCAGCTTATCGACAGGGGGCTACGAGCAGTACTTC. Amino acid sequence: CASSLSTGGYEQYF.

This sequence joins TRBV4-3 and TRBJ2-1, with 10 bases aligning to TRBD2. The germline V gene encodes CDR1 LGHNA and CDR2 YSLEER. The CDR3 is made up of 16 amino acids. J was trimmed by 6 bases and V by 4 bases; bases with no gene match: 9. The CDR3, as DNA: TGCGCCAGCAGCCGAAATCTAGCGGGAGACGGCAATGAGCAGTTCTTC. This codes for CASSRNLAGDGNEQFF.